Listed here is a single T cell receptor beta chain. The antigen is unknown. Germline V lookup: CDR1 SGHRS, CDR2 YFSETQ. The CDR3 is 16 residues long. The V end was cut by 1 base, the J end by 1 base, with 11 bases between. The data originate from a study of cytomegalovirus exposure and HLA in healthy donors. Findings and caveats of the study: TCR beta sequences numbering 16,951 were associated with HLA alleles at 0.05 false discovery rate in a later analysis. TCR beta chains numbering 164 were designated cytomegalovirus-associated.

The primer mix had 60 Vbeta and 13 Jbeta primers. Using immunoSEQ multiplex PCR, the repertoire was profiled, and TCRdb retains in-frame clones only, with some absent. The sample consists of roughly 180,000 clones, around four fifths of them appearing once. The sample consisted of PBMCs. The J gene is TRBJ2-2, the V gene TRBV5-1, with a tentative D call TRBD1 (6 bases). This clonotype was obtained from a woman aged 25-40 years in good health and CMV-seronegative. The CDR3 DNA reads as TGCGCCAGCAGCTTGTTGTCACAGGGGAACACCGGGGAGCTGTTTTTT. Amino acid sequence: CASSLLSQGNTGELFF.